The 19 T cell receptor beta chains below come from one sample, sequenced in a study of T cells in Graves' hyperthyroidism and ophthalmopathy (dated by TCRdb to the late 2010s). Library method: multiplex PCR. The instrument given in TCRdb is Illumina HiSeq 2000. Amplification of TCR beta CDR3 regions was carried out from RNA transcripts. For the first round of RT-PCR on the TCR CDR3, the HTBI primer set was used together with the Qiagen OneStep RT-PCR kit. Clones were called with MiXCR by TCRdb after fastp trimmed the public reads at Q25, and only in-frame beta chains were retained. Rows with one shared CDR3 protein collapse into an entry with the most common genes and DNA. The table for this sample lists about 500,000 distinct CDR3 sequences; around 16% of them were counted only once. About 29% of the sample is taken by the ten largest. Sequencing input: blood. All receptors come from a woman aged 25-40 years with Graves' ophthalmopathy.

This clonotype was detected only a few times. This chain uses TRBV6-2 or TRBV6-3 with TRBJ2-5; D perhaps matches TRBD2 (6 bases). V lost 7 bases and J 5 bases, leaving 17 bases between the germline ends. Germline lookup yields CDR1 MNHEY and CDR2 SVGEGT. The CDR3 extends over 14 amino acids. The CDR3 DNA follows: TGTGCCAGCAAACCGGGACTTGAGGAGGAGACCCAGTACTTC. Its protein product is CASKPGLEEETQYF.

Many counts were recorded for this clonotype. The V call is TRBV7-8, the J call TRBJ1-5; 7 bases map to TRBD1. This CDR3 has 15 amino acids. Trimming took 5 bases from V and 5 from J; bases not matched to a gene: 9. Germline V CDR1 and CDR2: SGHVS, FQNEAQ. CDR3 loop: CASSLRRDSYQPQHF. The CDR3 DNA reads TGTGCCAGCAGCCTGCGACGGGACAGCTATCAGCCCCAGCATTTT. The complete variable domain, with remaining parts taken from reference TRBV7-8 and TRBJ1-5, reads GAGVSQSPRYKVAKRGQDVALRCDPISGHVSLFWYQQALGQGPEFLTYFQNEAQLDKSGLPSDRFFAERPEGSVSTLKIQRTQQEDSAVYLCASSLRRDSYQPQHFGDGTRLSIL.

This clonotype was seen repeatedly, ten times or more. J is TRBJ1-1 and V is TRBV30; D is unclear. Trimming shortened V by 5 bases and J by 3 bases, and 7 bases separated the two germline ends. In germline, CDR1 is GTSNPN, CDR2 SVGIG (reference sequence). This CDR3 spans 11 amino acids. In nucleotides, the CDR3 is TGTGCCTGGGGCCCGTACACTGAAGCTTTCTTT. It encodes CAWGPYTEAFF.

V is TRBV6-9 and J is TRBJ2-1; D possibly uses TRBD1 or TRBD2 (6 bases each). From germline, CDR1 is MNHGY and CDR2 SVAAGI. The length of the CDR3 is 16 residues. Trimming took 2 bases from V and 5 from J, leaving 16 bases between them. The CDR3 here is CASSYHKGGTHNEQFF. CDR3 nucleotides: TGTGCCAGCAGTTATCACAAAGGGGGGACTCACAATGAGCAGTTCTTC.

This clonotype came up many times. The chain employs TRBV20-1 and TRBJ2-1; 7 nucleotides line up with TRBD2. Germline CDR1 and CDR2: DFQATT and SNEGSKA (reference sequence). The V and J ends lost 3 bases and 1 base, in that order; junction bases with no gene match: 6. The CDR3 totals 15 residues. The chain's CDR3 is CSASELAVSYNEQFF. As DNA, the CDR3 is TGCAGTGCTAGTGAGCTAGCGGTTTCCTACAATGAGCAGTTCTTC.

The chain links TRBV4-3 to TRBJ1-2; D is perhaps TRBD1 (6 bases). CDR3 size: 15 residues. The germline CDR1 and CDR2 sequences are LGHNA and YSLEER. Trimming left V 4 bases short and J 3 bases short, with 15 bases between. Here the CDR3 DNA reads TGCGCCAGCAGCCCAGGAGGGGGGATGGACTATGGCTACACCTTC. This gives the protein CASSPGGGMDYGYTF.

For the CDR3, the DNA is TGCGCCAGCAGCGGGGGGGCGCCGGGAAACACCATATATTTT. Its protein product is CASSGGAPGNTIYF. The J gene is TRBJ1-3, the V gene TRBV5-1; possibly TRBD1 for D (6 bases). Germline CDR1 reads SGHRS; CDR2 reads YFSETQ. The CDR3 length is 14 residues. The germline V and J ends were trimmed by 4 bases and 4 bases, with 12 bases remaining between them.

There are many counts of this clonotype. The chain couples TRBV27 to TRBJ2-5, with unresolved D. Trimming removed 2 bases at V and 5 bases at J, with 6 bases between. CDR1 is MNHEY, CDR2 SMNVEV, per germline (reference sequence). CDR3 size: 12 residues. CDR3 in DNA: TGTGCCAGCAGTTTAAATGGCGAGACCCAGTACTTC. Amino acids: CASSLNGETQYF.

The sample holds many counts of this clonotype. The V call is TRBV20-1, the J call TRBJ2-5; either TRBD1 or TRBD2 may fit D (5 bases each). V was clipped by 2 bases and J by 3 bases, with 7 bases between them. The CDR3 has 12 residues. The germline V gene has CDR1 DFQATT and CDR2 SNEGSKA (reference sequence). For the CDR3, the DNA is TGCAGTGCTAGATGGGGGAAAGAGACCCAGTACTTC. Translating it yields CSARWGKETQYF.

This clonotype was seen at least ten times. CDR3 nucleotide sequence: TGTGCCAGCAGGGACAGGGAGAGGGGTGAAGCTTTCTTT. It encodes CASRDRERGEAFF. This chain joins TRBV6-2 or TRBV6-3 and TRBJ1-1, with TRBD1 matching over 8 bases. CDR1 is MNHEY, CDR2 SVGEGT, per germline. The CDR3 extends over 13 amino acids. The ends lost 6 bases at V and 7 bases at J; junction bases unmatched: 7.

V and J are TRBV3-1 and TRBJ1-1; no clear D gene. Germline V gene sequence: CDR1 LGHDT, CDR2 YNNKEL (reference sequence). The CDR3 runs to 16 residues. Trimming left V 0 bases short and J 3 bases short, with 14 bases between. CDR3 in amino acids: CASSQDSLGSYTEAFF. The CDR3 DNA reads as TGTGCCAGCAGCCAAGATTCGTTAGGCAGCTACACTGAAGCTTTCTTT.

This clonotype has only a few counts. This rearrangement joins TRBV12-3 or TRBV12-4 to TRBJ1-3; D is perhaps TRBD1 (5 bases). The CDR3 totals 15 residues. Between the trimmed V and J ends, which lost 3 bases and 3 bases, there was a span of 12 bases. CDR3 DNA: TGTGCCAGCAGTTTCCCAGGGACCGTTGGAAACACCATATATTTT. Translation: CASSFPGTVGNTIYF.

This clonotype was observed many times. V usage is TRBV19 and J usage is TRBJ2-3, with 11 bases that match TRBD2. Germline values: CDR1 LNHDA, CDR2 SQIVND (reference sequence). J gave up 2 bases and V 5 bases, and 9 bases lay outside the gene matches. The CDR3 loop spans 17 amino acids. CDR3 coding DNA: TGTGCCAGTAGTCCCACGCAACTAGCGGGAGACACAGATACGCAGTATTTT. It codes for CASSPTQLAGDTDTQYF.

This clonotype was seen repeatedly, ten times or more. This chain uses TRBV6-1 with TRBJ2-7, with D perhaps being TRBD1 or TRBD2 (6 bases each). The CDR3 contains 17 residues. V was clipped by 9 bases and J by 4 bases, with 28 bases between them. Germline lookup yields CDR1 MNHNS and CDR2 SASEGT. CDR3 in amino acids: CARGKPDRTIRGYEQYF. The CDR3 coding sequence is TGTGCCAGGGGGAAGCCAGACAGGACTATTCGAGGGTACGAGCAGTACTTC.

This clonotype was counted only a few times. This chain joins TRBV14 and TRBJ2-3; D is ambiguous. V lost 3 bases and J 2 bases, leaving 6 bases between the germline ends. The CDR3 length is 13 residues. CDR1 and CDR2 (germline): SGHDN, FVKESK. CDR3 DNA: TGTGCCAGCAGCCACGTCCACACAGATACGCAGTATTTT. Translating gives CASSHVHTDTQYF.

This clonotype was found a few times. The chain carries TRBV2 and TRBJ2-7; TRBD1 or TRBD2 may be the D gene (5 bases each). This CDR3 contains 13 residues. The germline CDR1 and CDR2 sequences are SNHLY and FYNNEI. V was trimmed by 6 bases and J by 3 bases, leaving 12 bases between them. The CDR3 reads CASRTGTRYEQYF. The CDR3 nucleotides are TGTGCCAGCAGGACCGGGACCCGCTACGAGCAGTACTTC. Combining the CDR3 with reference TRBV2 and TRBJ2-7 gives the whole variable domain EPEVTQTPSHQVTQMGQEVILRCVPISNHLYFYWYRQILGQKVEFLVSFYNNEISEKSEIFDDQFSVERPDGSNFTLKIRSTKLEDSAMYFCASRTGTRYEQYFGPGTRLTVT.

The chain has TRBV6-1 and TRBJ1-4, with 9 bases matching TRBD1. CDR3 length: 13 residues. Looked up from germline, CDR1 is MNHNS and CDR2 is SASEGT. V was pared by 11 bases and J by 8 bases, with 9 bases of the junction left unmatched. CDR3 region: CAGARGTGEKLFF. Here the CDR3 DNA reads TGTGCCGGCGCCCGGGGGACAGGGGAAAAACTGTTTTTT.

The J gene is TRBJ2-7, the V gene TRBV18; D ambiguous. Germline CDR1 and CDR2: KGHSH and LQKENI. The CDR3 runs to 13 residues. V was pared by 1 base and J by 3 bases, with 7 bases between. For the CDR3, the DNA is TGTGCCAGCTCACCACGTGTAATCTACGAGCAGTACTTC. Residues: CASSPRVIYEQYF.

This clonotype was counted only a few times. The J gene is TRBJ2-1, the V gene TRBV6-1, with TRBD2 matching over 14 bases. From germline, CDR1 is MNHNS and CDR2 SASEGT. V gave up 10 bases and J gave up 5 bases; unmatched junction bases: 16. The length of the CDR3 is 18 residues. The CDR3 region is CANRPRLAGGLSNNEQFF. The CDR3 DNA is TGTGCCAACAGACCCCGACTAGCGGGAGGGCTTAGTAACAATGAGCAGTTCTTC.